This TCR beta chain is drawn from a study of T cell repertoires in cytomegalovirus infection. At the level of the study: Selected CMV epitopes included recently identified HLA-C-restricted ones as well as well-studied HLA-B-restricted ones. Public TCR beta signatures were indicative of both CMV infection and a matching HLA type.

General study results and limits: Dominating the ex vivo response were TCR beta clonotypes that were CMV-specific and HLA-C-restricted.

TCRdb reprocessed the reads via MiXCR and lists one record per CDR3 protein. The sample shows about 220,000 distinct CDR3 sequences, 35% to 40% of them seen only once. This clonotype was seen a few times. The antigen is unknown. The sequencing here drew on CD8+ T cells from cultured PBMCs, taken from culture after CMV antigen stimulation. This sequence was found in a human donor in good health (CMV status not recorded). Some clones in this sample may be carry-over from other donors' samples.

CDR3 DNA: TGTGCCATCAGTGTCACGACAGGGTACCAAGAGACCCAGTACTTC. It encodes CAISVTTGYQETQYF. This rearrangement joins TRBV10-3 to TRBJ2-5; 7 positions match TRBD1. This CDR3 contains 15 residues. The junction had 5 bases not matched to a gene; V was cut back by 4 bases and J by 0 bases. The germline CDR1 and CDR2 sequences are ENHRY and SYGVKD.